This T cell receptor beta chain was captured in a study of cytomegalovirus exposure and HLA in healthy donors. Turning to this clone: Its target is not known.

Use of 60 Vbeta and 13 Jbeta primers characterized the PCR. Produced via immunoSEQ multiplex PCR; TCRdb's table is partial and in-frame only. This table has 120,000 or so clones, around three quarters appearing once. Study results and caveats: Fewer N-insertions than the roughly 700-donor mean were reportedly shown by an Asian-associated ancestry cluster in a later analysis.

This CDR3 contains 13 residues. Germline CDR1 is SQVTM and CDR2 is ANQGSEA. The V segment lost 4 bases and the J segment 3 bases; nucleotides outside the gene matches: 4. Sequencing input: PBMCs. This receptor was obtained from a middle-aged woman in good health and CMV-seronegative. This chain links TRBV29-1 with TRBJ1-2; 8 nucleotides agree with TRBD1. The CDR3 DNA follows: TGCAGCGTTGGGACAGGGCAATACTATGGCTACACCTTC. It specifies CSVGTGQYYGYTF.